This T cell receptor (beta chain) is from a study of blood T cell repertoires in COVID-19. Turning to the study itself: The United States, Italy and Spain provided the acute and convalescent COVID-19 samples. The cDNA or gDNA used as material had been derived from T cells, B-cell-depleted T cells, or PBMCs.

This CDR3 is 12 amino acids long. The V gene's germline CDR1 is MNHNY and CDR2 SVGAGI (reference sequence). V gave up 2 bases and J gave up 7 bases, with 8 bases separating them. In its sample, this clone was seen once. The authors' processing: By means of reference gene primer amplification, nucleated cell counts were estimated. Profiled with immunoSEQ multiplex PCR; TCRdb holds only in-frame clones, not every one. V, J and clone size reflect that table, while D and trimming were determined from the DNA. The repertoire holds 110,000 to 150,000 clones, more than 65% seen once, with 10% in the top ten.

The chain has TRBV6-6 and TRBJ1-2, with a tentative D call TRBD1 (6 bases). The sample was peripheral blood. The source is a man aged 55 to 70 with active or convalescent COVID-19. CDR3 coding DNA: TGTGCCAGCAGTTACGGGGGGGCTGGCTACACCTTC. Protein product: CASSYGGAGYTF.